These 2 T cell receptor beta chains share one sample of origin, sequenced in a study of regulatory T cells in long-lasting Graves disease. Time point meaning: persistent/refractory GD, antithyroid drugs over 5 years with positive TRAb. After RNA was extracted from PBMCs, the TCR library was made from it. Relying on iRepertoire HTBI primers and Arm-PCR of CDR3 regions, the team built TCR beta libraries. A single record per CDR3 protein comes from TCRdb applying MiXCR to the multiplex PCR reads. Among some 300,000 distinct CDR3 sequences, 20% to 25% were seen once, and the ten largest hold more than 50%. Sequences were derived from peripheral blood mononuclear cells (PBMCs), sampled when the disease was refractory, from a patient treated with antithyroid drugs. These receptor sequences come from a female donor with Graves disease.

The chain is built from TRBV4-3 and TRBJ2-7, with 7 bases that match TRBD2. This CDR3 is built from 15 residues. The germline V gene has CDR1 LGHNA and CDR2 YSLEER. V dropped 0 bases and J dropped 3; count of bases not matched to a gene: 5. CDR3 in DNA: TGCGCCAGCAGCCAAGAATGGCTAGCGGTCTACGAGCAGTACTTC. This gives the protein CASSQEWLAVYEQYF.

This chain joins TRBV2 and TRBJ1-2, with TRBD1 matching 8 bases. Germline-derived CDR1 and CDR2 are SNHLY and FYNNEI. The CDR3 contains 16 residues. V shed 2 bases, J shed 2 bases, and the junction held 7 bases outside the gene matches. In DNA, the CDR3 is TGTGCCAGCAGTGAAACCCTCCGACAGGGGAACTATGGCTACACCTTC. This translates into CASSETLRQGNYGYTF.